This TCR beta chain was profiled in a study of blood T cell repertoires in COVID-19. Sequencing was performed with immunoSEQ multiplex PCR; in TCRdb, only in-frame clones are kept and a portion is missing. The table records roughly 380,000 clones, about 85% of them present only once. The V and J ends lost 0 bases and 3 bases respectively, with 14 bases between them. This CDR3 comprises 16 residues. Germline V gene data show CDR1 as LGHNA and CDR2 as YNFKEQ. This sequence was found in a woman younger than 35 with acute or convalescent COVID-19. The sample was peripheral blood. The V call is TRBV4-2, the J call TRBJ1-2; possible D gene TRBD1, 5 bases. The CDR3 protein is CASSQDDSDMYYGYTF. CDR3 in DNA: TGTGCCAGCAGCCAAGATGATTCGGACATGTACTATGGCTACACCTTC.